Sequencing of this TCR beta chain was carried out in a study of T cell responses to AZD1222 COVID-19 vaccine. The study's findings and limits: Most donors were white British, females outnumbered males, and clonal diversity was possibly underestimated. A reported finding is that nearly half of spike-specific TCRs target unmutated variant regions. Two AZD1222 administrations were followed by greater Spike-specific TCR breadth and depth. Only a handful of AZD1222 recipients, roughly 6 in all, had baseline seropositivity.

Of note for this clone: Its antigen remains unidentified.

Germline V gene data show CDR1 as SGHDT and CDR2 as YYEEEE. V lost 2 bases and J lost 4; bases outside the gene matches: 4. The CDR3 is made up of 14 amino acids. Method: immunoSEQ multiplex PCR; TCRdb's copy keeps in-frame clones and lacks some. The sample has under 95,000 clones, roughly 90% seen once. This specimen was peripheral blood, taken 28 days after the second AZD1222 dose. The gene calls are TRBV5-6 and TRBJ2-7, with TRBD2 identical over 9 bases. The sequence was obtained from an adult who received the AZD1222 COVID-19 vaccine. The DNA of the CDR3 is TGTGCCAGCAGCTTTAGCGGGAGCTGGTACGAGCAGTACTTC. Its translation: CASSFSGSWYEQYF.